The rows below give T cell receptor beta chains drawn from one sample of a study of cytomegalovirus exposure and HLA in healthy donors. TCRdb's table, derived via immunoSEQ multiplex PCR, lists solely in-frame clones and lacks some. This sample has about 180,000 clones, with 85% found just once. Material: PBMCs. These receptors all stem from a man younger than 35 in good health and CMV-seropositive. CDR3s include the opening cysteine and the closing phenylalanine or tryptophan. Each record gives: V gene, J gene, D gene, clone size, CDR3 DNA, CDR3 protein. The D gene is left open where the match is weak. The size field is filled for only some rows; it gives once, few, many or a size class.

V gene: TRBV28
J gene: TRBJ2-1
D gene: TRBD2
clone size: -
CDR3 DNA: TGTGCCAGCAGCCCTACTAGCGGAGGCTCCTACAATGAGCAGTTCTTC
CDR3 protein: CASSPTSGGSYNEQFF

V gene: TRBV9
J gene: TRBJ2-5
D gene: -
clone size: -
CDR3 DNA: TGTGCCAGCAGCCTATCTGGGGGGAGTGGCCAAGAGACCCAGTACTTC
CDR3 protein: CASSLSGGSGQETQYF

V gene: TRBV11-3
J gene: TRBJ1-1
D gene: TRBD1
clone size: once
CDR3 DNA: TGTGCCAGCAGCCCTAGGGACAGGGGGACTGAAGCTTTCTTT
CDR3 protein: CASSPRDRGTEAFF

V gene: TRBV14
J gene: TRBJ1-1
D gene: -
clone size: -
CDR3 DNA: TGTGCCAGCAGCCAATCGACGGGGTCCATTGAAGCTTTCTTT
CDR3 protein: CASSQSTGSIEAFF

V gene: TRBV27
J gene: TRBJ2-7
D gene: -
clone size: -
CDR3 DNA: TGTGCCAGCAGATATGGGGGGAATGTGGGTGGCGAGCAGTACTTC
CDR3 protein: CASRYGGNVGGEQYF

V gene: TRBV11-2
J gene: TRBJ1-2
D gene: -
clone size: -
CDR3 DNA: TGTGCCAGCAGCTTAGATCGGGGACTTAATTATGGCTACACCTTC
CDR3 protein: CASSLDRGLNYGYTF

V gene: TRBV19
J gene: TRBJ1-5
D gene: -
clone size: few
CDR3 DNA: TGTGCCAGTAGTTCTTTCCAGGGGACCTTAAATCAGCCCCAGCATTTT
CDR3 protein: CASSSFQGTLNQPQHF

V gene: TRBV19
J gene: TRBJ2-3
D gene: TRBD2
clone size: -
CDR3 DNA: TGTGCCAGTAGTCGACTAGCGGGTGCCTTCGCGGATACGCAGTATTTT
CDR3 protein: CASSRLAGAFADTQYF

V gene: TRBV4-1
J gene: TRBJ2-3
D gene: TRBD2
clone size: once
CDR3 DNA: TGCGCCAGCAGCCAAGCCCCTAGCGGGAGGAGTCGGATGGGCACAGATACGCAGTATTTT
CDR3 protein: CASSQAPSGRSRMGTDTQYF

V gene: TRBV27
J gene: TRBJ2-6
D gene: -
clone size: -
CDR3 DNA: TGTGCCAGCAGGTCCCGTTACAGTGGGGCCAACGTCCTGACTTTC
CDR3 protein: CASRSRYSGANVLTF

V gene: TRBV9
J gene: TRBJ2-7
D gene: -
clone size: -
CDR3 DNA: TGTGCCAGCAGCGTGGAGCCCGGGACAAAGAGGTACGAGCAGTACTTC
CDR3 protein: CASSVEPGTKRYEQYF

V gene: TRBV2
J gene: TRBJ2-2
D gene: -
clone size: -
CDR3 DNA: TGTGCCAGCAACCTTGGACTGCGCACCGGGGAGCTGTTTTTT
CDR3 protein: CASNLGLRTGELFF

V gene: TRBV2
J gene: TRBJ1-3
D gene: -
clone size: -
CDR3 DNA: TGTGCCAGCAGTGAGGGAGGAGTCCGAAACACCATATATTTT
CDR3 protein: CASSEGGVRNTIYF

V gene: TRBV30
J gene: TRBJ2-4
D gene: -
clone size: -
CDR3 DNA: TGTGCCTGGAGCGGGGGAGCCAAAAACATTCAGTACTTC
CDR3 protein: CAWSGGAKNIQYF

V gene: TRBV11-2
J gene: TRBJ1-1
D gene: -
clone size: -
CDR3 DNA: TGTGCCAGCAGCTTGAGGACAGCCAATGAAGCTTTCTTT
CDR3 protein: CASSLRTANEAFF

V gene: TRBV19
J gene: TRBJ2-3
D gene: TRBD2
clone size: -
CDR3 DNA: TGTGCCAGTAGTTCCCTAGCGGCTAGCACAGATACGCAGTATTTT
CDR3 protein: CASSSLAASTDTQYF

V gene: TRBV9
J gene: TRBJ2-3
D gene: TRBD2
clone size: -
CDR3 DNA: TGTGCCAGCAGCGTAGAGGGACTAGCGGGAACGCAGTATTTT
CDR3 protein: CASSVEGLAGTQYF

V gene: TRBV7-9
J gene: TRBJ2-5
D gene: TRBD2
clone size: -
CDR3 DNA: TGTGCCAGCAGCTTGGGACTAGCGGGAGATGCAGAGACCCAGTACTTC
CDR3 protein: CASSLGLAGDAETQYF

V gene: TRBV18
J gene: TRBJ1-4
D gene: TRBD1
clone size: -
CDR3 DNA: TGTGCCAGCTCGACAGGGGAGAATGAAAAACTGTTTTTT
CDR3 protein: CASSTGENEKLFF

V gene: TRBV6-5
J gene: TRBJ1-2
D gene: TRBD1
clone size: -
CDR3 DNA: TGTGCCAGCAGTTACTCCGGACAGGGTGTCTATGGCTACACCTTC
CDR3 protein: CASSYSGQGVYGYTF

V gene: TRBV28
J gene: TRBJ2-1
D gene: -
clone size: once
CDR3 DNA: TGTGCCACCATCTCGACAGCCAAAGAGCAGTTCTTC
CDR3 protein: CATISTAKEQFF

V gene: TRBV6-5
J gene: TRBJ2-1
D gene: -
clone size: -
CDR3 DNA: TGTGCCAGCAGCCCACCGGGACTCCCCGGCAATGAGCAGTTCTTC
CDR3 protein: CASSPPGLPGNEQFF

V gene: TRBV29-1
J gene: TRBJ2-7
D gene: -
clone size: -
CDR3 DNA: TGCAGCATAGAGACAGTAGGGTACGAGCAGTACTTC
CDR3 protein: CSIETVGYEQYF

V gene: TRBV9
J gene: TRBJ2-1
D gene: TRBD2
clone size: once
CDR3 DNA: TGTGCCAGCAGCGCAGCTTCTAGCGGGAGCAGGGATGAGCAGTTCTTC
CDR3 protein: CASSAASSGSRDEQFF

V gene: TRBV5-1
J gene: TRBJ1-2
D gene: TRBD1
clone size: few
CDR3 DNA: TGCGCCAGCGGGTCAGGGGGAGATTATGGCTACACCTTC
CDR3 protein: CASGSGGDYGYTF

V gene: TRBV27
J gene: TRBJ2-1
D gene: -
clone size: few
CDR3 DNA: TGTGCCAGCAGCGGAGAACGCTCCTACAATGAGCAGTTCTTC
CDR3 protein: CASSGERSYNEQFF